A single sample gave rise to the 20 T cell receptor beta chains below, sequenced in a study of siplizumab effects on memory and regulatory T cells. Data came from immunoSEQ multiplex PCR; TCRdb stores just in-frame clones and leaves some out. The data contain 94,000 or so clones, 80% to 95% of them singletons. Sequenced: CD8+ T cells sorted from blood. All receptors come from a human donor in good health.

J is TRBJ2-7 and V is TRBV7-9, with TRBD1 matching 12 bases. CDR3 length equals 14 residues. With V trimmed by 3 bases and J by 6 bases, 3 bases remained unmatched. The V gene's germline CDR1 is SEHNR and CDR2 FQNEAQ (reference sequence). The DNA for the CDR3 is TGTGCCAGCAGCTTCGGGACAGGGGGCGCCGAGCAGTACTTC. Translated, it gives CASSFGTGGAEQYF.

The V and J genes are TRBV11-2 and TRBJ1-3; D not certain. Germline V lookup: CDR1 SGHAT, CDR2 FQNNGV. The CDR3 runs to 14 residues. Trimming left V 5 bases short and J 0 bases short, with 8 bases between. For the CDR3, the DNA is TGTGCCAGCAGCAAAGAAAGCTCTGGAAACACCATATATTTT. It yields the protein CASSKESSGNTIYF.

The J gene is TRBJ2-3, the V gene TRBV13; possibly TRBD2 for D (5 bases). The CDR3 is 16 residues long. CDR1 and CDR2 from the germline V gene are PRHDT and FYEKMQ (reference sequence). V was trimmed by 5 bases and J by 1 base, leaving 16 bases between them. In DNA, the CDR3 is TGTGCCAGCAGCCCGAGGACGGGAAAGGGCACAGATACGCAGTATTTT. This sequence encodes CASSPRTGKGTDTQYF.

This chain connects TRBV7-9 to TRBJ2-7; D remains ambiguous. Germline CDR1 is SEHNR and CDR2 is FQNEAQ (reference sequence). Trimming removed 7 bases from V and 0 bases from J, with 7 bases in between. The CDR3 has 12 residues. This CDR3 is CASTGDSYEQYF. Here the CDR3 DNA reads TGTGCCAGCACGGGCGACTCCTACGAGCAGTACTTC.

The CDR3 loop reads CASSWTGSHEQYF. The CDR3 region has the DNA TGTGCCAGCAGCTGGACAGGGTCCCACGAGCAGTACTTC. This chain uses TRBV5-6 with TRBJ2-7, with 8 bases identical to TRBD1. The CDR3 is 13 residues long. Germline lookup yields CDR1 SGHDT and CDR2 YYEEEE. The trim removed 3 bases at V and 5 bases at J, leaving 4 bases unmatched.

The table lists this clone with a few counts. This rearrangement joins TRBV4-1 to TRBJ1-2; unclear D gene. The CDR3 covers 13 residues. Germline V gives CDR1 MGHRA, CDR2 YSYEKL. V lost 1 base to trimming and J lost 2 bases, with 5 bases between them. DNA for the CDR3: TGCGCCAGCAGCCAAGTCCCAAACTATGGCTACACCTTC. This gives the protein CASSQVPNYGYTF.

The chain carries TRBV6-5 and TRBJ1-1, with D tentatively TRBD1 (5 bases). Trimming removed 5 bases from V and 8 bases from J, with 18 bases in between. The CDR3 is made up of 14 amino acids. Germline-derived CDR1 and CDR2 are MNHEY and SVGAGI. The CDR3 sequence: CASSPGPAVEEAFF. The CDR3 DNA follows: TGTGCCAGCAGTCCGGGACCGGCGGTTGAGGAAGCTTTCTTT.

The V and J genes are TRBV11-3 and TRBJ2-2, with D possibly being TRBD1 or TRBD2 (5 bases each). CDR1 SGHNT and CDR2 YENEEA come from the germline V gene. Between the trimmed V and J ends, which lost 5 bases and 3 bases, there was a span of 13 bases. This CDR3 is 15 amino acids long. CDR3 residues: CASSRERDHTGELFF. The CDR3 nucleotides read TGTGCCAGCAGCCGGGAAAGGGACCACACCGGGGAGCTGTTTTTT.

The J gene is TRBJ2-7, the V gene TRBV4-2; D might be TRBD1 (5 bases). From germline, CDR1 is LGHNA and CDR2 YNFKEQ. This CDR3 spans 14 amino acids. Trimming removed 4 bases from V and 3 bases from J, with 13 bases in between. CDR3 in DNA: TGTGCCAGCAGCCCCATAGACAGAAGCTACGAGCAGTACTTC. It translates to CASSPIDRSYEQYF.

The chain employs TRBV5-6 and TRBJ2-1; D is perhaps TRBD2 (5 bases). The CDR3 spans 13 residues. Germline V CDR1 and CDR2: SGHDT, YYEEEE. The V end lost 4 bases, the J end lost 2 bases, and 7 bases lay between the germline ends. CDR3 DNA sequence: TGTGCCAGCAGCGAGGGCCCCTACAATGAGCAGTTCTTC. Amino acids: CASSEGPYNEQFF.

This chain uses TRBV7-2 with TRBJ2-1; a possible D gene is TRBD1 (6 bases). There are 15 residues in the CDR3. Looked up from germline, CDR1 is SGHTA and CDR2 is FQGNSA. V was clipped by 2 bases and J by 7 bases, with 15 bases between them. The CDR3 DNA sequence: TGTGCCAGCAGCTTACCTGGGGGCGCTACAAATGAGCAGTTCTTC. Translation: CASSLPGGATNEQFF.

The rearrangement uses TRBV9 and TRBJ2-1; 8 bases fit TRBD2. CDR3 length: 16 amino acids. Per germline, CDR1 SGDLS and CDR2 YYNGEE. The junction had 6 bases not matched to a gene; V was cut back by 0 bases and J by 4 bases. The CDR3 is CASSVDGRGLYNEQFF. The CDR3 region has the DNA TGTGCCAGCAGCGTAGACGGGAGGGGACTATACAATGAGCAGTTCTTC.

This clone was counted a single time. The J gene is TRBJ2-3, the V gene TRBV19; 8 nucleotides match TRBD2. The CDR3 contains 14 residues. V was pared by 9 bases and J by 2 bases, with 7 bases of the junction left unmatched. Germline V lookup: CDR1 LNHDA, CDR2 SQIVND (reference sequence). The CDR3 spells CASALAGLTDTQYF. CDR3 in DNA: TGTGCCAGCGCATTAGCGGGACTCACAGATACGCAGTATTTT.

The DNA of the CDR3 is TGTGCCAGCTCTCAGTGGTCGCACACTGAAGCTTTCTTT. Its protein is CASSQWSHTEAFF. This chain links TRBV27 with TRBJ1-1; no clear D gene. The germline V gene encodes CDR1 MNHEY and CDR2 SMNVEV (reference sequence). Trimming took 8 bases from V and 3 from J, leaving 13 bases between them. The CDR3 covers 13 residues.

V gene TRBV5-4 combines with J gene TRBJ2-7; 9 bases line up with TRBD2. This CDR3 region has 14 residues. After removal of 2 bases from V and 5 bases from J, the junction contained 5 bases not matched to a gene. The germline V gene has CDR1 SGHNT and CDR2 YYREEE (reference sequence). This chain's CDR3 is CASSLSSGRDEQYF. DNA for the CDR3: TGTGCCAGCAGCTTAAGTAGCGGGAGAGACGAGCAGTACTTC.

The chain combines TRBV1 with TRBJ2-1; TRBD2, the table's D call, lacks a check against the DNA. TRBV1 is described as a pseudogene. The CDR3 consists of 19 residues. The CDR3 here is CTSSHQTGTSGGAVNEQFF. CDR3 coding DNA: TGCACCAGCAGCCACCAAACCGGGACTAGCGGGGGGGCCGTCAATGAGCAGTTCTTC.

This rearrangement joins TRBV15 to TRBJ2-7; 7 bases align to TRBD2. The CDR3 has 14 residues. The ends lost 0 bases at V and 3 bases at J; junction bases unmatched: 2. Germline V gene lookup returns CDR1 LNHNV and CDR2 YYDKDF (reference sequence). The CDR3 sequence is CATSRERESYEQYF. The CDR3 region has the DNA TGTGCCACCAGCAGAGAGCGGGAGAGCTACGAGCAGTACTTC.

This chain links TRBV27 with TRBJ1-2; tentatively, D is TRBD1 (6 bases). The CDR3 length is 15 residues. Looked up from germline, CDR1 is MNHEY and CDR2 is SMNVEV (reference sequence). Trimming cost V 5 bases and J 5 bases, with 18 bases left between them. DNA of the CDR3: TGTGCCAGCAGTACTGGGACACGAAATATTTATGGCTACACCTTC. As protein: CASSTGTRNIYGYTF.

V and J are TRBV4-1 and TRBJ2-3; D may match TRBD1 or TRBD2 (6 bases each). The CDR3 is 15 amino acids. CDR1 MGHRA and CDR2 YSYEKL come from the germline V gene. V was shortened by 6 bases and J by 3 bases, with 16 bases between the two germline ends. The CDR3 DNA reads as TGCGCCAGCAGAATCAGTCGGGGGACAACAGATACGCAGTATTTT. Translation gives CASRISRGTTDTQYF.

This chain connects TRBV7-9 to TRBJ2-7; D is possibly TRBD2 (6 bases). CDR1 is SEHNR and CDR2 is FQNEAQ in the germline V gene (reference sequence). The CDR3 spans 17 residues. Trimming left V 5 bases short and J 6 bases short, with 26 bases between. This CDR3 reads CASSPKLSGRGSSEQYF. The CDR3 nucleotides are TGTGCCAGCAGCCCTAAACTTAGCGGAAGGGGTTCTTCCGAGCAGTACTTC.